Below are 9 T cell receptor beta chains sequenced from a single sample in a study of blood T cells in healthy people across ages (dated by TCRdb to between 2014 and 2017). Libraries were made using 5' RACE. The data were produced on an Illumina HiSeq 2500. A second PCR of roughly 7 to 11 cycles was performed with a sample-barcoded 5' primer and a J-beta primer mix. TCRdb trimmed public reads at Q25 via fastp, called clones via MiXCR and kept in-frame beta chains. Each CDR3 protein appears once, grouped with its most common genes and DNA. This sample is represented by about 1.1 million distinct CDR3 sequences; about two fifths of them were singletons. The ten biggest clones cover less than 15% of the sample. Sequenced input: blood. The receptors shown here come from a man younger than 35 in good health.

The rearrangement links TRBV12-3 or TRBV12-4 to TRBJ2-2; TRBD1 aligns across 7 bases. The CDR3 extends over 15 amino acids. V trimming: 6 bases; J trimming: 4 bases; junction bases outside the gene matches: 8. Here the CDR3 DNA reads TGTGCCAGCAGCCGCCGGGACAGCCTCACCGGGGAGCTGTTTTTT. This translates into CASSRRDSLTGELFF.

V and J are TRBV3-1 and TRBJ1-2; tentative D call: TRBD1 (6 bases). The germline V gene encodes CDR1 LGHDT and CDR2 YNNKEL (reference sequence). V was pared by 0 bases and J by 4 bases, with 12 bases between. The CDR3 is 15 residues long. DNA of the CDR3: TGTGCCAGCAGCCAAGATCTGGGACAACTCTATGGCTACACCTTC. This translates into CASSQDLGQLYGYTF.

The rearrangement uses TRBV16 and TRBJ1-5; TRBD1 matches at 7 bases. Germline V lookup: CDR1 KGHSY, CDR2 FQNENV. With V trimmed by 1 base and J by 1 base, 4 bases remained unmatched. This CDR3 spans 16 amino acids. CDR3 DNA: TGTGCCAGCAGCCAATGGACAGGACTCAGCAATCAGCCCCAGCATTTT. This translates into CASSQWTGLSNQPQHF.

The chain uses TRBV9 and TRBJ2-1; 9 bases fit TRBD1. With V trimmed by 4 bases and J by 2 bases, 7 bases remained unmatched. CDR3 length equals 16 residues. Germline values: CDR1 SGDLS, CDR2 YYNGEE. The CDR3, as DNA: TGTGCCAGCAGCCCGCATGGGACAGGGCCCTACAATGAGCAGTTCTTC. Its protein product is CASSPHGTGPYNEQFF.

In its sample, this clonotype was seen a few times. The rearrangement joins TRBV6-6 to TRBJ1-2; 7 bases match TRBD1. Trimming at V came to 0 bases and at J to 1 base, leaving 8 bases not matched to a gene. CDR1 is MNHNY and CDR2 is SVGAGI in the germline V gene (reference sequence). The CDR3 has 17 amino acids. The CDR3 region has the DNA TGTGCCAGCAGTTACTCACGGACAGGAGATTTTAACTATGGCTACACCTTC. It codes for CASSYSRTGDFNYGYTF.

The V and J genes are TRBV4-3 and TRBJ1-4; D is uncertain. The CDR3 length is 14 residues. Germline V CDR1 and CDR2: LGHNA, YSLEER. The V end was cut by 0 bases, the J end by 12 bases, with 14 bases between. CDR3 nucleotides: TGCGCCAGCAGCCAAGATCGGGCGGTGAGGCAACTGTTTTTT. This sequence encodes CASSQDRAVRQLFF.

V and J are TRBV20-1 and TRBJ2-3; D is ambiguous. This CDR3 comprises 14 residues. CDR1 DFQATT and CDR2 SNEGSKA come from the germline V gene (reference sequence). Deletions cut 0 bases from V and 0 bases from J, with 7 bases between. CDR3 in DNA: TGCAGTGCTAGAGATATCGCTAGCACAGATACGCAGTATTTT. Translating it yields CSARDIASTDTQYF.

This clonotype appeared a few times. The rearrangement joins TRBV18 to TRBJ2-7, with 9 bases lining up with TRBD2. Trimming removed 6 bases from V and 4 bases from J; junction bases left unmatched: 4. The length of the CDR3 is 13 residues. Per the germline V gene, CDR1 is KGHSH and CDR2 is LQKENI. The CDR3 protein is CASSPGLAYEQYF. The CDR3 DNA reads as TGTGCCAGCTCCCCTGGACTAGCGTACGAGCAGTACTTC.

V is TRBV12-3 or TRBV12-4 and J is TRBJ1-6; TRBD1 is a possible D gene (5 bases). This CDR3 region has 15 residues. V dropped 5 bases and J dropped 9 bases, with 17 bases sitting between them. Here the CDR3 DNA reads TGTGCCAGCAGTGCCCTCCAGGGTCATCGTTCACCCCTCCACTTT. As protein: CASSALQGHRSPLHF.